This T cell receptor (beta chain) was observed in a study of control samples from healthy donors and cancer patients. The germline V gene has CDR1 SGDLS and CDR2 YYNGEE. V shed 0 bases and J shed 4 bases, with 11 bases lying between them. This CDR3 region has 14 residues. Data came from immunoSEQ multiplex PCR; TCRdb stores just in-frame clones and leaves some out. The top ten clones hold 4.9% of a sample with under 150,000 clones, roughly 89% of them seen once. This receptor was identified in a man aged 25-45 years in good health. The genes are TRBV9 and TRBJ2-7; a possible D gene is TRBD1 (5 bases). Sequences were obtained from blood. Here the CDR3 DNA reads TGTGCCAGCAGCGTAGATGGCAGGGCGTACGAGCAGTACTTC. Its translation is CASSVDGRAYEQYF.